The 9 T cell receptor beta chains below all came from one sample that was sequenced in a study of CD8 T cells in ankylosing spondylitis. Their antigen targets remain unknown. From the 5' RACE reads, TCRdb called clonotypes with MiXCR, one entry per CDR3 protein. Among under 850,000 distinct CDR3 sequences listed, over 15% were seen once. General study points: For ankylosing spondylitis blood, a TCR beta motif of 7 or 8 highly homologous variants appeared characteristic.

Sequences were obtained from blood, either unsorted or a sorted T cell fraction (not recorded which). These receptor sequences come from a male donor with ankylosing spondylitis.

In DNA form, the CDR3 reads TGCAGCGTTGCGAGCGGGACAGGGTCCAACGAGCAGTACTTC. It encodes CSVASGTGSNEQYF. V is TRBV29-1 and J is TRBJ2-7; 9 bases fit TRBD1. V lost 4 bases to trimming and J lost 5 bases; unmatched junction nucleotides: 9. This CDR3 has 14 residues. From germline, CDR1 is SQVTM and CDR2 ANQGSEA.

This chain links TRBV15 with TRBJ1-1, with D possibly matching TRBD1 (5 bases). The CDR3 contains 15 residues. Germline V gene data show CDR1 as LNHNV and CDR2 as YYDKDF (reference sequence). Deletions cut 1 base from V and 1 base from J, with 10 bases between. The CDR3 DNA sequence: TGTGCCACCAGCAGAGTGGGGACGGGGAACACTGAAGCTTTCTTT. Translation: CATSRVGTGNTEAFF.

The chain links TRBV11-2 to TRBJ2-1, with 10 bases aligning to TRBD2. CDR3 length equals 14 residues. Germline values: CDR1 SGHAT, CDR2 FQNNGV. Germline trimming cut 1 base from V and 7 bases from J; bases unmatched to any gene: 1. The CDR3 reads CASSLVSGRNEQFF. The CDR3 region has the DNA TGTGCCAGCAGCTTAGTTAGCGGGAGGAATGAGCAGTTCTTC.

The rearrangement uses TRBV11-2 and TRBJ2-3; 8 positions agree with TRBD1. The junction had 10 bases not matched to a gene; V was cut back by 1 base and J by 10 bases. The germline V gene encodes CDR1 SGHAT and CDR2 FQNNGV. The CDR3 has 15 amino acids. The CDR3 here is CASSLGRQGKSAQYF. The CDR3 DNA is TGTGCCAGCAGCTTAGGCAGACAGGGGAAGAGTGCGCAGTATTTT.

This chain links TRBV7-6 with TRBJ2-1; 10 nucleotides agree with TRBD2. V lost 0 bases and J lost 2; bases outside the gene matches: 13. The CDR3 consists of 20 residues. CDR1 SGHVS and CDR2 FNYEAQ come from the germline V gene. CDR3 loop: CASSLAPLPSGSVTYNEQFF. CDR3 bases: TGTGCCAGCAGCTTAGCGCCCCTGCCTAGCGGGAGTGTCACCTACAATGAGCAGTTCTTC.

The V and J genes are TRBV3-1 and TRBJ2-1; no clear D. The germline gives CDR1 LGHDT, CDR2 YNNKEL (reference sequence). The CDR3 extends over 13 amino acids. V was cut by 0 bases and J by 8 bases, with 8 bases left in between. The CDR3 DNA follows: TGTGCCAGCAGCCAAGATGGTAGCTATGAGCAGTTCTTC. Amino acid sequence: CASSQDGSYEQFF.

CDR3 nucleotides: TGCGCCAGCAGCTTGGACCATCCGAACACCGGGGAGCTGTTTTTT. This codes for CASSLDHPNTGELFF. The chain couples TRBV5-1 to TRBJ2-2; the D is unclear. Trimming left V 0 bases short and J 0 bases short, with 6 bases between. Germline V gene sequence: CDR1 SGHRS, CDR2 YFSETQ. The length of the CDR3 is 15 residues.

The chain has TRBV15 and TRBJ2-7; D gene uncertain. From germline, CDR1 is LNHNV and CDR2 YYDKDF (reference sequence). V lost 1 base, J lost 7 bases, and 8 bases lay in between. CDR3 length equals 12 residues. The CDR3 region is CATSRAPREQYF. The CDR3 nucleotides read TGTGCCACCAGCAGAGCGCCCCGTGAGCAGTACTTC.

In DNA, the CDR3 is TGTGCCAGCAAATGGGGTCATAACACTGAAGCTTTCTTT. It specifies CASKWGHNTEAFF. The chain joins TRBV6-2 or TRBV6-3 to TRBJ1-1; D remains unclear. CDR3 length: 13 amino acids. Germline V gene data show CDR1 as MNHEY and CDR2 as SVGEGT. V lost 7 bases and J lost 2, with 11 bases in between.